Here is one T cell receptor beta chain with its context. These data come from a study of cytomegalovirus exposure and HLA in healthy donors. The J segment lost 4 bases and the V segment lost 0 bases, leaving 7 bases of the junction unmatched. Germline V lookup: CDR1 MNHEY, CDR2 SVGAGI. The length of the CDR3 is 16 residues. The study ran its PCR with 60 Vbeta and 13 Jbeta primers. Some clones are missing from TCRdb's copy, which holds only in-frame ones; the method was immunoSEQ multiplex PCR. The sample contains around 240,000 clones, about four fifths of which appear only once. The TCR originated in a woman in her forties in good health and CMV-seropositive. The V and J genes are TRBV6-5 and TRBJ1-2, with 8 bases matching TRBD1. The specimen sequenced was PBMCs. In DNA, the CDR3 is TGTGCCAGCAGTTACTCAATCAGGGGGCGAGGCTATGGCTACACCTTC. Protein: CASSYSIRGRGYGYTF.